The 13 T cell receptor beta chains in this list originate from one sample, sequenced in a study of blood T cell repertoires in COVID-19. TCRdb keeps only in-frame clones here, not all; method: immunoSEQ multiplex PCR. The sample includes 250,000 to 300,000 clones, around four fifths of them seen just once. Sequencing was done on a sample of PBMCs or T cells enriched from blood (not recorded which). These receptors were taken from a man under 40 with acute COVID-19.

The V and J genes are TRBV7-2 and TRBJ2-4; D not certain. V lost 1 base and J lost 0, with 7 bases in between. The CDR3 has 15 amino acids. Germline values: CDR1 SGHTA, CDR2 FQGNSA. The CDR3 protein is CASSLVPIAKNIQYF. CDR3 DNA: TGTGCCAGCAGCTTAGTCCCAATAGCCAAAAACATTCAGTACTTC.

V gene TRBV9 combines with J gene TRBJ1-1; D might be TRBD1 (5 bases). The CDR3 is made up of 13 amino acids. The germline V gene has CDR1 SGDLS and CDR2 YYNGEE. V lost 4 bases, J lost 4 bases, and 11 bases lay in between. The CDR3 nucleotides are TGTGCCAGCAGCTCGAGAGACAGCACTGAAGCTTTCTTT. Amino acids: CASSSRDSTEAFF. Drawing the rest from reference TRBV9 and TRBJ1-1, the complete variable domain is DSGVTQTPKHLITATGQRVTLRCSPRSGDLSVYWYQQSLDQGLQFLIQYYNGEERAKGNILERFSAQQFPDLHSELNLSSLELGDSALYFCASSSRDSTEAFFGQGTRLTVV.

The CDR3 sequence is CASSYVSMGDSTEAFF. The CDR3 DNA sequence: TGTGCCAGCAGTTACGTGTCGATGGGGGACAGTACTGAAGCTTTCTTT. The chain links TRBV6-2 or TRBV6-3 to TRBJ1-1; 7 bases agree with TRBD1. The CDR3 totals 16 residues. After removal of 2 bases from V and 5 bases from J, the junction contained 11 bases not matched to a gene. The germline gives CDR1 MNHEY, CDR2 SVGEGT.

The chain employs TRBV10-2 and TRBJ1-1; D is undetermined. This CDR3 is built from 16 residues. The V end was cut by 3 bases, the J end by 0 bases, with 14 bases between. CDR1 WSHSY and CDR2 SAAADI come from the germline V gene. The CDR3 loop reads CASSDKGTGMNTEAFF. The DNA of the CDR3 is TGCGCCAGCAGTGACAAGGGAACGGGGATGAACACTGAAGCTTTCTTT.

This chain joins TRBV9 and TRBJ1-1; 9 nucleotides line up with TRBD1. The V gene end was trimmed by 3 bases and the J gene end by 4 bases; junction bases not matched to a gene: 7. The CDR3 extends over 15 amino acids. Germline V lookup: CDR1 SGDLS, CDR2 YYNGEE. The CDR3 DNA sequence: TGTGCCAGCAGCGGAACAGGGGGCTCGGGCACTGAAGCTTTCTTT. Protein: CASSGTGGSGTEAFF.

This rearrangement joins TRBV5-5 to TRBJ1-6, with D tentatively TRBD1 (5 bases). Germline-derived CDR1 and CDR2 are SGHKS and YYEKEE (reference sequence). V was pared by 7 bases and J by 3 bases, with 8 bases between. The CDR3 sequence is 13 residues long. The CDR3 loop reads CASGRDYNSPLHF. The CDR3 nucleotides are TGTGCCAGCGGCAGGGACTATAATTCACCCCTCCACTTT.

The chain links TRBV14 to TRBJ1-2; unclear D gene. From germline, CDR1 is SGHDN and CDR2 FVKESK. This CDR3 is 13 amino acids long. V gave up 6 bases and J gave up 4 bases, with 12 bases separating them. The CDR3 reads CASRGSPIYGYTF. The CDR3 coding sequence is TGTGCCAGCAGGGGCAGTCCTATCTATGGCTACACCTTC.

For this clone: A junction boundary mismatches the germline segment, possibly from a read error. This chain joins TRBV5-1 and TRBJ2-5; D is undetermined. Per germline, CDR1 SGHRS and CDR2 YFSETQ. The CDR3 has 13 amino acids. The CDR3, as DNA: TGTGCCAGCAGCTCAAAGGAGCAAGAGACCCAGTACTTC. It specifies CASSSKEQETQYF.

V and J are TRBV5-4 and TRBJ2-2, with D possibly TRBD2 on 6 matching bases. Germline V gives CDR1 SGHNT, CDR2 YYREEE (reference sequence). The V and J ends lost 3 bases and 2 bases respectively, with 14 bases between them. This CDR3 is 16 amino acids long. The CDR3 DNA sequence: TGTGCCAGCAGCTCGGGGGACTGGGCTAACACCGGGGAGCTGTTTTTT. It translates to CASSSGDWANTGELFF. Based on the CDR3 plus reference TRBV5-4 and TRBJ2-2, the full variable domain is ETGVTQSPTHLIKTRGQQVTLRCSSQSGHNTVSWYQQALGQGPQFIFQYYREEENGRGNFPPRFSGLQFPNYSSELNVNALELDDSALYLCASSSGDWANTGELFFGEGSRLTVL.

The genes are TRBV7-2 and TRBJ1-3; TRBD1 agrees at 12 bases. The CDR3 covers 14 residues. V was clipped by 5 bases and J by 10 bases; unmatched bases: 6. Germline V gene lookup returns CDR1 SGHTA and CDR2 FQGNSA. In DNA, the CDR3 is TGTGCCAGCAGCCCCGGGACAGGGGGCTTTACCATATATTTT. The encoded protein is CASSPGTGGFTIYF.

V is TRBV4-3 and J is TRBJ1-4; D is unclear. This CDR3 is built from 15 residues. CDR1 and CDR2 from the germline V gene are LGHNA and YSLEER. Trimming took off 0 bases at V and 5 bases at J, with 10 bases between the two ends. The CDR3 DNA reads TGCGCCAGCAGCCAAGATTTGGGAGAGAATGAAAAACTGTTTTTT. Translated: CASSQDLGENEKLFF.

V usage is TRBV29-1 and J usage is TRBJ2-3; D remains unclear. CDR1 is SQVTM, CDR2 ANQGSEA, per germline. Trimming shortened V by 7 bases and J by 4 bases, and 12 bases separated the two germline ends. The CDR3 is made up of 12 amino acids. CDR3 in amino acids: CSGWSTADTQYF. The CDR3, as DNA: TGCAGCGGATGGAGCACTGCAGATACGCAGTATTTT.

The rearrangement links TRBV4-2 to TRBJ2-3, with 8 bases matching TRBD2. This CDR3 is built from 17 residues. Germline CDR1 is LGHNA and CDR2 is YNFKEQ. V dropped 4 bases and J dropped 0; count of bases not matched to a gene: 9. Written as DNA, the CDR3 is TGTGCCAGCAGCCGCGTAATTGGCGGGGGGAGCACAGATACGCAGTATTTT. Translation: CASSRVIGGGSTDTQYF.